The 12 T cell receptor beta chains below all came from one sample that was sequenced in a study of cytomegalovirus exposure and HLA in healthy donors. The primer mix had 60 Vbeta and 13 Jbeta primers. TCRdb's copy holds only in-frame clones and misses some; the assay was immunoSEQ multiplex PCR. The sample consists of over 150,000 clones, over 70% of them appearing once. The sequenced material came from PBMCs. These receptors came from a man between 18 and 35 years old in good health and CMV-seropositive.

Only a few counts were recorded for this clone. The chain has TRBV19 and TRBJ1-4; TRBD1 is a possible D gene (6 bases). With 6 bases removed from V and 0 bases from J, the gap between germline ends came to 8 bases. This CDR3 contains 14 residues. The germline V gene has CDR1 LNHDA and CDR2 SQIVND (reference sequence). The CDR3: CASSTGPTNEKLFF. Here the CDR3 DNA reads TGTGCCAGTAGCACAGGGCCAACTAATGAAAAACTGTTTTTT.

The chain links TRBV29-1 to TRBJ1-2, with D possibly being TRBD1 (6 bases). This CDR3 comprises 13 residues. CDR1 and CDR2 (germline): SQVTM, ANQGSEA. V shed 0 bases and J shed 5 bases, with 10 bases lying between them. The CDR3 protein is CSVEEGARYGYTF. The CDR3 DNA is TGCAGCGTTGAAGAGGGGGCGCGGTATGGCTACACCTTC.

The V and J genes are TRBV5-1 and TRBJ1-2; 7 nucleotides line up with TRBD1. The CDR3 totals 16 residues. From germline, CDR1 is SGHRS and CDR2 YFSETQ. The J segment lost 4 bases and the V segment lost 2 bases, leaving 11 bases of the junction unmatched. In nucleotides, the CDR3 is TGCGCCAGCAGCTTTCCTAGCCCCGGACAGGCCTATGGCTACACCTTC. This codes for CASSFPSPGQAYGYTF.

This CDR3 is CASSRWRDTGNQPQHF. The CDR3 region has the DNA TGTGCCAGTAGTCGATGGAGGGATACGGGCAATCAGCCCCAGCATTTT. The chain has TRBV19 and TRBJ1-5; no clear D gene. Germline V gives CDR1 LNHDA, CDR2 SQIVND (reference sequence). This CDR3 has 16 amino acids. Deletions cut 5 bases from V and 2 bases from J, with 16 bases between.

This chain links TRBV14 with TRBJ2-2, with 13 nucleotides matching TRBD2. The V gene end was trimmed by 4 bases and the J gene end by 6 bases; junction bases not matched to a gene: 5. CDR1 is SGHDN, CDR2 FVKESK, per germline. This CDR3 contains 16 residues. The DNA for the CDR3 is TGTGCCAGCAGCCCGACTAGCGGGAGGAATCCCGGGGAGCTGTTTTTT. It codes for CASSPTSGRNPGELFF. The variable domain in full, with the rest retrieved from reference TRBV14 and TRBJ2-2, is EAGVTQFPSHSVIEKGQTVTLRCDPISGHDNLYWYRRVMGKEIKFLLHFVKESKQDESGMPNNRFLAERTGGTYSTLKVQPAELEDSGVYFCASSPTSGRNPGELFFGEGSRLTVL.

Here the CDR3 reads CASSYWTATYEQYF. In nucleotides, the CDR3 is TGTGCCAGCAGCTATTGGACAGCCACCTACGAGCAGTACTTC. The chain has TRBV7-9 and TRBJ2-7; TRBD1 might be the D (6 bases). The CDR3 contains 14 residues. Germline lookup yields CDR1 SEHNR and CDR2 FQNEAQ (reference sequence). The V and J ends lost 4 bases and 2 bases respectively, with 12 bases between them. The complete variable domain, with remaining parts taken from reference TRBV7-9 and TRBJ2-7, reads DTGVSQNPRHKITKRGQNVTFRCDPISEHNRLYWYRQTLGQGPEFLTYFQNEAQLEKSRLLSDRFSAERPKGSFSTLEIQRTEQGDSAMYLCASSYWTATYEQYFGPGTRLTVT.

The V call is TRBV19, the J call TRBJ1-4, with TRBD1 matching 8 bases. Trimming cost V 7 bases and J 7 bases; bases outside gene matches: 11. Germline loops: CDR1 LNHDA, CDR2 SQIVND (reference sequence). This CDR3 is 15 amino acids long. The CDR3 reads CASTPFSTGVEKLFF. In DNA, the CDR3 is TGTGCCAGTACTCCATTCTCGACAGGGGTTGAAAAACTGTTTTTT.

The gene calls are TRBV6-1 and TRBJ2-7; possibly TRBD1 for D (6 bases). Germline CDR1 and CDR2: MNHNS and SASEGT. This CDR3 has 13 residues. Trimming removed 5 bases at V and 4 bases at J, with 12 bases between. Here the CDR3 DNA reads TGTGCCAGCAGTAGGGACAACCTATACGAGCAGTACTTC. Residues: CASSRDNLYEQYF.

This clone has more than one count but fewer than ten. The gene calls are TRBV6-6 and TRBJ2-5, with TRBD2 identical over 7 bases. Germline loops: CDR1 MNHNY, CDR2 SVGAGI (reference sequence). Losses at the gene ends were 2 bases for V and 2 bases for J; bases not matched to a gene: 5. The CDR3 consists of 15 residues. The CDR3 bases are TGTGCCAGCAGTTACGGGGGGGAAGGACAAGAGACCCAGTACTTC. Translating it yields CASSYGGEGQETQYF.

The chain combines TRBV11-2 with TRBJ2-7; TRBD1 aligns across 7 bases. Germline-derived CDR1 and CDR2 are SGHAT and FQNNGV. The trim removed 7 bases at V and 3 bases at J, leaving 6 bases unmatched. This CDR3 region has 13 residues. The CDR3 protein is CASMTGNFYEQYF. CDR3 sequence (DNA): TGTGCCAGCATGACAGGGAATTTCTACGAGCAGTACTTC.

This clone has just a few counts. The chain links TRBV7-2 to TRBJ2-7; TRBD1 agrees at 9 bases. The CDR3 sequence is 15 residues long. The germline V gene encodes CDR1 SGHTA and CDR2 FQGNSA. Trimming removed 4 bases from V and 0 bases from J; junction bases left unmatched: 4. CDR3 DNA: TGTGCCAGCAGCTCGGGGACAGGGAGCTCCTACGAGCAGTACTTC. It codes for CASSSGTGSSYEQYF.

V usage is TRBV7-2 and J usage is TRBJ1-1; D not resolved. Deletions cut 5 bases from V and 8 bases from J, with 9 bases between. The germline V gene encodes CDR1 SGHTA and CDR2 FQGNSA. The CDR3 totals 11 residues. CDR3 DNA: TGTGCCAGCAGCCATGGAGGAGAAGCTTTCTTT. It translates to CASSHGGEAFF.